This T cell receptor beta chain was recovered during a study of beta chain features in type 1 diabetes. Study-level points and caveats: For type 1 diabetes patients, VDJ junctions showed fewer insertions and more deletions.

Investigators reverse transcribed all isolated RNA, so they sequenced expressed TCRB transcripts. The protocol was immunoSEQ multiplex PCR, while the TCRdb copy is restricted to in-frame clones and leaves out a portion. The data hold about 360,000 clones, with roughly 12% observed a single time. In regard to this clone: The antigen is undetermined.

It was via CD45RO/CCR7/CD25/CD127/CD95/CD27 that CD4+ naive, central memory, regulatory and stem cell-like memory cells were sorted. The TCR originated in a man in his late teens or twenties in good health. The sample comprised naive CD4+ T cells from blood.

DNA for the CDR3: TGTGCCAGCAGCACGAGACAGGTGGAAAAACTGTTTTTT. Protein product: CASSTRQVEKLFF. The rearrangement links TRBV7-2 to TRBJ1-4; tentative D call: TRBD1 (6 bases). The V and J ends lost 5 bases and 8 bases respectively, with 12 bases between them. Germline V lookup: CDR1 SGHTA, CDR2 FQGNSA. This CDR3 comprises 13 residues.